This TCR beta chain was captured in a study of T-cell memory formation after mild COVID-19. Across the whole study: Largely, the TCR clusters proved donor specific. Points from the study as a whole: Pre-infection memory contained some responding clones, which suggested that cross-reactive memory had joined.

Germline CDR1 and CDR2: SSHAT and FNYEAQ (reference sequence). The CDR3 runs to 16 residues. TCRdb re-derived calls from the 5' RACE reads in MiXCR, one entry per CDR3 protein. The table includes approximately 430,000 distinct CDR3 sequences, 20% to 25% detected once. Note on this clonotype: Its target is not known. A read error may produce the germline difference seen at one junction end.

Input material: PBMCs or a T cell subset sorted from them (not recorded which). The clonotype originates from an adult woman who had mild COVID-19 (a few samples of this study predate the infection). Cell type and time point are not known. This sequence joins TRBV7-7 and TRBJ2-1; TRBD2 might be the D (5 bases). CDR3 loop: CASSFQPGSSYNEQFF. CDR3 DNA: TGTGCTAGCAGCTTCCAACCGGGATCATCCTACAATGAGCAGTTCTTC.